This T cell receptor (beta chain) was recorded in a study of blood T cell repertoires in COVID-19. This clone appeared a single time. Trimming took 5 bases from V and 7 from J; bases not matched to a gene: 16. Germline V gives CDR1 MNHNS, CDR2 SASEGT. The CDR3 runs 17 residues. Profiled with immunoSEQ multiplex PCR; TCRdb holds only in-frame clones, not every one. Among 65,000 to 80,000 clones listed, roughly four fifths were seen once. The receptor comes from a human donor in a cohort sampled during active COVID-19. The V gene is TRBV6-1, the J gene TRBJ1-2, with TRBD1 matching over 10 bases. The sample comprised peripheral blood. In DNA, the CDR3 is TGTGCCAGCAGTAAAGGACAGGGGGGTCTGGTGACTCGTGGCTACACCTTC. The encoded protein is CASSKGQGGLVTRGYTF.